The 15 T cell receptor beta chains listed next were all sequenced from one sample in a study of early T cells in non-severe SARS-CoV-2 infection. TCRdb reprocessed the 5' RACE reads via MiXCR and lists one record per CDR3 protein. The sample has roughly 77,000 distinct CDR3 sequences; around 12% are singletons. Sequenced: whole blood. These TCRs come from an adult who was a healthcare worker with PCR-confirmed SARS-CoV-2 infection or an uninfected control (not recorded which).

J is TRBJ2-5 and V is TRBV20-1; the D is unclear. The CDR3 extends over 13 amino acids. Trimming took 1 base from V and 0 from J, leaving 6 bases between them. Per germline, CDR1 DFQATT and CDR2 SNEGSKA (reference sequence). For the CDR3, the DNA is TGCAGTGCTAGAGGAGACTACCAAGAGACCCAGTACTTC. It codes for CSARGDYQETQYF.

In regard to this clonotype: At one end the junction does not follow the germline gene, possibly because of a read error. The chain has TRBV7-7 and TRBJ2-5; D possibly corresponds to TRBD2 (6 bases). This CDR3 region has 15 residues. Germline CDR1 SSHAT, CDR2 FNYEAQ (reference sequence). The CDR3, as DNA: TGTGCTAGCAGCTTAGGGCGGGGCCTACAAGAGACCCAGTACTTC. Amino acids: CASSLGRGLQETQYF.

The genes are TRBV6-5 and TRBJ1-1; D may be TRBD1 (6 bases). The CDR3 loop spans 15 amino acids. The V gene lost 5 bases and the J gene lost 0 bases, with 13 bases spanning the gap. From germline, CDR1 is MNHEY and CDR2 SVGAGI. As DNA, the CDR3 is TGTGCCAGCAGTCGACAGGTATTATTGAACACTGAAGCTTTCTTT. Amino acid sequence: CASSRQVLLNTEAFF.

The CDR3 DNA follows: TGTGCCAGCAGCCAAGTTGACACCGGGGAGCTGTTTTTT. It codes for CASSQVDTGELFF. The chain recombines TRBV3-1 with TRBJ2-2; D not resolved. Looked up from germline, CDR1 is LGHDT and CDR2 is YNNKEL (reference sequence). This CDR3 is built from 13 residues. The germline V and J ends were trimmed by 1 base and 3 bases, with 3 bases remaining between them.

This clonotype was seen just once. This chain's CDR3 is CSAVLPAGAYEQYF. CDR3 sequence (DNA): TGCAGTGCCGTCCTACCGGCAGGAGCCTACGAGCAGTACTTC. This chain links TRBV20-1 with TRBJ2-7, with D uncertain. This CDR3 contains 14 residues. CDR1 and CDR2 from the germline V gene are DFQATT and SNEGSKA (reference sequence). V gave up 6 bases and J gave up 2 bases, with 17 bases separating them.

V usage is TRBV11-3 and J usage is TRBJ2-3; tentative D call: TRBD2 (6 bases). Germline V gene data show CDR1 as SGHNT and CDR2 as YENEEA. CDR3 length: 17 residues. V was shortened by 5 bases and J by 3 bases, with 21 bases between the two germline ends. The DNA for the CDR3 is TGTGCCAGCAGCCACCCGATCGGCGGGGTGGGGACAGATACGCAGTATTTT. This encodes CASSHPIGGVGTDTQYF.

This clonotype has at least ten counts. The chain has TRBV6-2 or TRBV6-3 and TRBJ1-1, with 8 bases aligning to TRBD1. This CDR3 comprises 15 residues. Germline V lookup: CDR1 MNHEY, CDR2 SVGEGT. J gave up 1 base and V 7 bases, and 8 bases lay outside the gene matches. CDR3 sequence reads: CASIPTGQANTEAFF. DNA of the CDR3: TGTGCCAGCATCCCGACGGGACAGGCGAACACTGAAGCTTTCTTT.

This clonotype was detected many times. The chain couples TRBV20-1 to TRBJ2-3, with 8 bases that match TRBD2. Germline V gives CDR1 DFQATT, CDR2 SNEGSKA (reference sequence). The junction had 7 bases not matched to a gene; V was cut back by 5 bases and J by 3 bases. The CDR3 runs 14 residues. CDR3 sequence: CSAPPSGSTDTQYF. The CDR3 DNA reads TGCAGTGCTCCGCCTAGCGGGTCAACAGATACGCAGTATTTT.

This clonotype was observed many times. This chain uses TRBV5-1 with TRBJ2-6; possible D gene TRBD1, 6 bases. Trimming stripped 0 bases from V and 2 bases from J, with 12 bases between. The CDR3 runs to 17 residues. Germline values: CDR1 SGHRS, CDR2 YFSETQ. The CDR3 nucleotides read TGCGCCAGCAGCTTGGCCCATGGGGGCGCTGGGGCCAACGTCCTGACTTTC. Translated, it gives CASSLAHGGAGANVLTF.

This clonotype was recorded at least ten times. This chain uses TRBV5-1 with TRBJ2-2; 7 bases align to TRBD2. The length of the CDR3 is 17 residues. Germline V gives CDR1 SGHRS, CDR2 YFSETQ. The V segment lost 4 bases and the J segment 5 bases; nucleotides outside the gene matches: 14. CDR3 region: CASSPPREGRATGELFF. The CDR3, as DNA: TGCGCCAGCAGCCCCCCCAGGGAGGGGCGGGCTACCGGGGAGCTGTTTTTT.

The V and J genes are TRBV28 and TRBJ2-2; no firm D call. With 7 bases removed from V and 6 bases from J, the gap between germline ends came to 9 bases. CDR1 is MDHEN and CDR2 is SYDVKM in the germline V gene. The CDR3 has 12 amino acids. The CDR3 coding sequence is TGTGCCAGCATGGGAAGTCCCGGGGAGCTGTTTTTT. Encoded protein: CASMGSPGELFF.

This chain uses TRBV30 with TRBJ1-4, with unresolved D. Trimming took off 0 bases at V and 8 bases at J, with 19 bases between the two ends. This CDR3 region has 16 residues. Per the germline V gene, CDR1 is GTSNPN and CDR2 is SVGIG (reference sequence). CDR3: CAWSVAGIGDGEKLFF. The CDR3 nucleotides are TGTGCCTGGAGTGTAGCGGGTATCGGGGATGGCGAAAAACTGTTTTTT.

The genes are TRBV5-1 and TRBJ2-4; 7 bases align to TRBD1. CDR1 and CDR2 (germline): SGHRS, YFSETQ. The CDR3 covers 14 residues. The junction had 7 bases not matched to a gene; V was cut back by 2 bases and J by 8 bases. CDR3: CASSFEGAWDIQYF. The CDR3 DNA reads TGCGCCAGCAGCTTTGAGGGGGCCTGGGACATTCAGTACTTC.

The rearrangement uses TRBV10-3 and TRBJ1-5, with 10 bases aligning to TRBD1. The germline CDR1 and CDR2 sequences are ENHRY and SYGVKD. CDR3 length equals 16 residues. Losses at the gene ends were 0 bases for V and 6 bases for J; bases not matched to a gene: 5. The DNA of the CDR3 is TGTGCCATCAGTGAGTCGTCCCGGACAGGGGGTCAGCCCCAGCATTTT. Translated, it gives CAISESSRTGGQPQHF.

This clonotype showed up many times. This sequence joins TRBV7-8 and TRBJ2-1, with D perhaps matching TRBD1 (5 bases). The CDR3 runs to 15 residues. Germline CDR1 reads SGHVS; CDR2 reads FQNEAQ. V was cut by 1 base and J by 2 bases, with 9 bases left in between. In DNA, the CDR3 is TGTGCCAGCAGCTTAGAGGGGAATCCCTACAATGAGCAGTTCTTC. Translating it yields CASSLEGNPYNEQFF.